A single sample gave rise to the 26 T cell receptor beta chains below, sequenced in a study of OX40 agonist ivuxolimab in advanced cancers. The data were produced by immunoSEQ multiplex PCR, yet TCRdb's version contains in-frame clones alone and is incomplete. The repertoire holds 65,000 to 100,000 clones, with 90% as singletons. The sample in question was CD4+ or CD8+ T cells sorted from blood, obtained in a trial of the OX40 agonist ivuxolimab. The receptor set was obtained from an adult with an advanced solid tumor such as melanoma, head and neck, liver or kidney cancer.

This rearrangement joins TRBV5-1 to TRBJ2-7; TRBD2 is a possible D gene (6 bases). Germline CDR1 and CDR2: SGHRS and YFSETQ. The CDR3 has 14 amino acids. V was pared by 2 bases and J by 2 bases, with 11 bases between. The CDR3 region has the DNA TGCGCCAGCAGCTTTTTGGGGGGAGCCTACGAGCAGTACGTC. It specifies CASSFLGGAYEQYV.

The table lists this clone with a few counts. This chain joins TRBV2 and TRBJ1-1, with 8 bases fitting TRBD1. The junction had 6 bases not matched to a gene; V was cut back by 5 bases and J by 4 bases. Germline V gene sequence: CDR1 SNHLY, CDR2 FYNNEI. The CDR3 runs 14 residues. CDR3 loop: CASSKTTGGTEAFF. The DNA of the CDR3 is TGTGCCAGCAGTAAAACTACAGGGGGCACTGAAGCTTTCTTT.

V gene TRBV30 combines with J gene TRBJ1-2, with D perhaps TRBD1 (5 bases). V shed 4 bases and J shed 2 bases, with 17 bases lying between them. The germline gives CDR1 GTSNPN, CDR2 SVGIG (reference sequence). The CDR3 totals 15 residues. The CDR3: CAWTLLGRRNYGYTF. CDR3 sequence (DNA): TGTGCCTGGACCCTACTGGGACGCCGAAACTATGGCTACACCTTC. The full variable domain, completed using reference TRBV30 and TRBJ1-2, is SQTIHQWPATLVQPVGSPLSLECTVEGTSNPNLYWYRQAAGRGLQLLFYSVGIGQISSEVPQNLSASRPQDRQFILSSKKLLLSDSGFYLCAWTLLGRRNYGYTFGSGTRLTVV.

This CDR3 is CASSLPVGELFF. DNA of the CDR3: TGTGCCAGCAGCTTACCAGTCGGGGAGCTGTTTTTT. The rearrangement joins TRBV7-2 to TRBJ2-2, with no clear D. Germline V gives CDR1 SGHTA, CDR2 FQGNSA. CDR3 length: 12 residues. Trimming shortened V by 2 bases and J by 7 bases, and 5 bases separated the two germline ends.

The rearrangement uses TRBV18 and TRBJ2-3; 11 bases fit TRBD2. The germline V gene encodes CDR1 KGHSH and CDR2 LQKENI. This CDR3 is 18 amino acids long. Unmatched junction bases numbered 13, after V lost 5 bases and J lost 3 bases. The CDR3 sequence: CASSTPSGGTHGTDTQYF. The DNA for the CDR3 is TGTGCCAGCTCAACGCCTAGCGGGGGGACCCACGGGACAGATACGCAGTATTTT.

J is TRBJ2-5 and V is TRBV20-1, with D maybe TRBD2 (6 bases). The CDR3 consists of 11 residues. V lost 5 bases, J lost 11 bases, and 15 bases lay in between. Germline-derived CDR1 and CDR2 are DFQATT and SNEGSKA (reference sequence). In DNA, the CDR3 is TGCAGTGCTGCCCCCTCTCGGGAGCAGTACTTC. Translation gives CSAAPSREQYF.

This chain links TRBV7-9 with TRBJ2-7, with 9 bases matching TRBD1. The CDR3 has 14 residues. Germline CDR1 SEHNR, CDR2 FQNEAQ (reference sequence). Trimming removed 7 bases from V and 2 bases from J; junction bases left unmatched: 6. This CDR3 reads CASTRTGEAYEQYF. CDR3 bases: TGTGCCAGCACCCGGACAGGGGAGGCCTACGAGCAGTACTTC.

V is TRBV5-1 and J is TRBJ2-1, with a weak D call TRBD2 (6 bases). There are 15 residues in the CDR3. Deletions cut 3 bases from V and 1 base from J, with 11 bases between. Germline V lookup: CDR1 SGHRS, CDR2 YFSETQ. The CDR3 nucleotides read TGCGCCAGCAGCTCGGAGGGTCAATCCTACAATGAGCAGTTCTTC. As protein: CASSSEGQSYNEQFF.

This chain joins TRBV19 and TRBJ1-1, with TRBD1 identical over 8 bases. This CDR3 contains 14 residues. Per germline, CDR1 LNHDA and CDR2 SQIVND (reference sequence). Trimming at V came to 0 bases and at J to 6 bases, leaving 3 bases not matched to a gene. The CDR3 nucleotides are TGTGCCAGTAGTATAGACAGGGGGCGGGCTGAAGCTTTCTTT. Its protein is CASSIDRGRAEAFF. The complete variable domain, with remaining parts taken from reference TRBV19 and TRBJ1-1, reads DGGITQSPKYLFRKEGQNVTLSCEQNLNHDAMYWYRQDPGQGLRLIYYSQIVNDFQKGDIAEGYSVSREKKESFPLTVTSAQKNPTAFYLCASSIDRGRAEAFFGQGTRLTVV.

The rearrangement uses TRBV6-4 and TRBJ2-1, with no clear D. Germline V gene data show CDR1 as MRHNA and CDR2 as SNTAGT. The CDR3 is made up of 15 amino acids. The V gene lost 3 bases and the J gene lost 1 base, with 10 bases spanning the gap. CDR3 DNA sequence: TGTGCCAGCAGTGAAATCCCCCATTCCTACAATGAGCAGTTCTTC. It translates to CASSEIPHSYNEQFF.

The rearrangement links TRBV19 to TRBJ1-1; 8 positions match TRBD1. The CDR3 totals 14 residues. J was trimmed by 10 bases and V by 0 bases; bases with no gene match: 7. Germline CDR1 is LNHDA and CDR2 is SQIVND (reference sequence). CDR3 sequence reads: CASSIEDRGARAFF. The CDR3, as DNA: TGTGCCAGTAGTATAGAAGACAGGGGCGCGAGAGCTTTCTTT.

The chain couples TRBV19 to TRBJ1-2; D perhaps matches TRBD1 (6 bases). CDR1 and CDR2 (germline): LNHDA, SQIVND (reference sequence). This CDR3 has 16 amino acids. V lost 0 bases and J 4 bases, leaving 15 bases between the germline ends. CDR3 in DNA: TGTGCCAGTAGTATAGAGGGAACAGGGCGTACCTATGGCTACACCTTC. Its protein is CASSIEGTGRTYGYTF.

This clone was seen only once. The rearrangement links TRBV29-1 to TRBJ2-1; maybe TRBD1 (6 bases). The V end was cut by 4 bases, the J end by 5 bases, with 15 bases between. Per the germline V gene, CDR1 is SQVTM and CDR2 is ANQGSEA. This CDR3 region has 14 residues. In DNA form, the CDR3 reads TGCAGCGTTGTACCCAGACAGGTCAACAATGAGCAGTTCTTC. The encoded protein is CSVVPRQVNNEQFF.

V gene TRBV6-5 combines with J gene TRBJ1-2; no clear D. Germline-derived CDR1 and CDR2 are MNHEY and SVGAGI. The CDR3 loop spans 16 amino acids. V lost 0 bases, J lost 0 bases, and 11 bases lay in between. The CDR3, as DNA: TGTGCCAGCAGTTACTCTGGGCACTGGACTAACTATGGCTACACCTTC. This gives the protein CASSYSGHWTNYGYTF.

V is TRBV5-1 and J is TRBJ2-2; D gene ambiguous. The V gene's germline CDR1 is SGHRS and CDR2 YFSETQ. Trimming shortened V by 4 bases and J by 4 bases, and 8 bases separated the two germline ends. This CDR3 comprises 13 residues. CDR3 in DNA: TGCGCCAGCAGCCCAAGACTCACCGGGGAGCTGTTTTTT. Translation gives CASSPRLTGELFF.

The chain uses TRBV20-1 and TRBJ2-3, with D uncertain. The germline V gene has CDR1 DFQATT and CDR2 SNEGSKA (reference sequence). Trimming left V 5 bases short and J 4 bases short, with 4 bases between. This CDR3 contains 10 residues. The CDR3 region has the DNA TGCAGTGCTTACCCAGATACGCAGTATTTT. It yields the protein CSAYPDTQYF.

The chain joins TRBV5-5 to TRBJ2-1; D is undetermined. The CDR3 is 12 amino acids. Deletions cut 6 bases from V and 7 bases from J, with 11 bases between. Germline V gene sequence: CDR1 SGHKS, CDR2 YYEKEE (reference sequence). Written as DNA, the CDR3 is TGTGCCAGCACCCGTTCCATAAATGAGCAGTTCTTC. Translated: CASTRSINEQFF.

The gene calls are TRBV9 and TRBJ1-2; TRBD1 matches 9 bases. V gave up 0 bases and J gave up 7 bases; unmatched junction bases: 1. Germline CDR1 reads SGDLS; CDR2 reads YYNGEE. The CDR3 spans 13 residues. The DNA of the CDR3 is TGTGCCAGCAGCGTAGGACAGGGGGGTGGCTACACCTTC. As protein: CASSVGQGGGYTF.

This clone was counted a single time. V gene TRBV20-1 combines with J gene TRBJ2-1; D not certain. The germline V gene encodes CDR1 DFQATT and CDR2 SNEGSKA (reference sequence). Trimming removed 5 bases from V and 3 bases from J, with 2 bases in between. The length of the CDR3 is 10 residues. CDR3: CSARYNEQFF. CDR3 nucleotide sequence: TGCAGTGCTCGCTACAATGAGCAGTTCTTC.

This chain joins TRBV5-1 and TRBJ1-3; tentative D call: TRBD1 (6 bases). Germline lookup yields CDR1 SGHRS and CDR2 YFSETQ. Deletions cut 0 bases from V and 0 bases from J, with 10 bases between. The CDR3 spans 16 residues. CDR3 region: CASSLAGADSGNTIYF. The CDR3 nucleotides are TGCGCCAGCAGCTTGGCAGGGGCCGACTCTGGAAACACCATATATTTT.

The chain links TRBV11-2 to TRBJ2-7, with no clear D. The CDR3 is 15 amino acids. V lost 2 bases and J lost 0, with 11 bases in between. Germline V gives CDR1 SGHAT, CDR2 FQNNGV. CDR3 region: CASSLNRRSSYEQYF. Written as DNA, the CDR3 is TGTGCCAGCAGCTTAAATAGGCGAAGCTCCTACGAGCAGTACTTC.

The chain carries TRBV2 and TRBJ2-5, with D possibly TRBD1 on 6 matching bases. CDR1 is SNHLY and CDR2 is FYNNEI in the germline V gene. The V end was cut by 5 bases, the J end by 0 bases, with 13 bases between. The CDR3 has 15 residues. CDR3 nucleotides: TGTGCCAGCAGTCAACAGGGAATGTACCAAGAGACCCAGTACTTC. This encodes CASSQQGMYQETQYF.

The chain carries TRBV19 and TRBJ2-2; perhaps D is TRBD1 or TRBD2 (5 bases each). Germline assignment: CDR1 LNHDA and CDR2 SQIVND (reference sequence). V was trimmed by 5 bases and J by 5 bases, leaving 12 bases between them. The CDR3 sequence is 14 residues long. As DNA, the CDR3 is TGTGCCAGTAGTTTTGGGGGAATTACCGGGGAGCTGTTTTTT. As protein: CASSFGGITGELFF.

J is TRBJ2-2 and V is TRBV18; perhaps D is TRBD1 or TRBD2 (6 bases each). The germline gives CDR1 KGHSH, CDR2 LQKENI. The V end was cut by 1 base, the J end by 8 bases, with 20 bases between. CDR3 length: 17 amino acids. CDR3 sequence: CASSPLFWTGGQGELFF. DNA for the CDR3: TGTGCCAGCTCACCACTTTTCTGGACTGGGGGGCAAGGGGAGCTGTTTTTT.

A few counts support this clone. The rearrangement joins TRBV6-1 to TRBJ1-5; D may be TRBD1 (5 bases). The V and J ends lost 4 bases and 3 bases respectively, with 13 bases between them. The CDR3 loop spans 15 amino acids. Germline V gives CDR1 MNHNS, CDR2 SASEGT. This chain's CDR3 is CASSGIGASNQPQHF. CDR3 in DNA: TGTGCCAGCAGTGGAATCGGGGCGTCCAATCAGCCCCAGCATTTT.

The CDR3 DNA sequence: TGTGCCAGCAGTCCTCATGGACTGTTAGCTAACTATGGCTACACCTTC. Its protein is CASSPHGLLANYGYTF. The chain couples TRBV27 to TRBJ1-2, with D unclear. Deletions cut 5 bases from V and 0 bases from J, with 16 bases between. The V gene's germline CDR1 is MNHEY and CDR2 SMNVEV (reference sequence). The CDR3 runs to 16 residues.